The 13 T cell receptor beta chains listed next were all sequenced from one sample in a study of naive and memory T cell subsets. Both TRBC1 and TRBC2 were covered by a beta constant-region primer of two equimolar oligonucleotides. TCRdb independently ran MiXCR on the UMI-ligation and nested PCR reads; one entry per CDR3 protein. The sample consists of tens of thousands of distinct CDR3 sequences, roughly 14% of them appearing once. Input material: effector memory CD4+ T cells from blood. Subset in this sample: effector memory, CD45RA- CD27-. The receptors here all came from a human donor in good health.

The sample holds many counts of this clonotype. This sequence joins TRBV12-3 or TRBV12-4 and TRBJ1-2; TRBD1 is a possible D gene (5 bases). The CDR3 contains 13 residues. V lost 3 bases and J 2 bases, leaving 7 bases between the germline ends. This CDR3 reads CASSLGQNYGYTF. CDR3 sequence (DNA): TGTGCCAGCAGTTTGGGGCAGAACTATGGCTACACCTTC.

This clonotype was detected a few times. The CDR3 spells CASSFYGGAEAFF. Written as DNA, the CDR3 is TGTGCCAGCAGTTTCTATGGGGGAGCTGAAGCTTTCTTT. This chain connects TRBV27 to TRBJ1-1; possible D gene TRBD1, 5 bases. CDR3 length: 13 amino acids. Germline assignment: CDR1 MNHEY and CDR2 SMNVEV (reference sequence). V shed 3 bases and J shed 6 bases, with 11 bases lying between them.

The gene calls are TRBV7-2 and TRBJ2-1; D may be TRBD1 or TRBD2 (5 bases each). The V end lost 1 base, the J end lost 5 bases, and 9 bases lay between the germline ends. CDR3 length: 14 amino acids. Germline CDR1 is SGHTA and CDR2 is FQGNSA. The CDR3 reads CASSLGGSNNEQFF. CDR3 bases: TGTGCCAGCAGCTTAGGGGGGAGTAACAATGAGCAGTTCTTC.

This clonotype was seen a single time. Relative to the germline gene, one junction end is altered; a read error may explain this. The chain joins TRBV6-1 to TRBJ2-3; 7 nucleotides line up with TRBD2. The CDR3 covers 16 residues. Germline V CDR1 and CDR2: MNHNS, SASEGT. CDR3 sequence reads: CASGEALRGVTDTQYF. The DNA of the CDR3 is TGTGCCAGCGGTGAAGCGCTTCGGGGGGTGACAGATACGCAGTATTTT.

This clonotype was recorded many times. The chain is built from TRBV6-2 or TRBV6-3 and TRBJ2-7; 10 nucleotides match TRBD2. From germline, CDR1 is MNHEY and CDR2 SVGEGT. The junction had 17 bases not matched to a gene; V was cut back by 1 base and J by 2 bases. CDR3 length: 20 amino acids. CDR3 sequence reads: CASSYFLGWTSGRQTYEQYF. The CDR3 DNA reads TGTGCCAGCAGTTACTTTTTGGGTTGGACTAGCGGCCGTCAGACCTACGAGCAGTACTTC.

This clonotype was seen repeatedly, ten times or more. The CDR3 here is CASRDGDTGELFF. The CDR3 coding sequence is TGCGCCAGCAGGGACGGAGACACCGGGGAGCTGTTTTTT. The rearrangement links TRBV5-1 to TRBJ2-2; D remains ambiguous. V lost 5 bases, J lost 3 bases, and 8 bases lay in between. Germline V gives CDR1 SGHRS, CDR2 YFSETQ. The CDR3 totals 13 residues.

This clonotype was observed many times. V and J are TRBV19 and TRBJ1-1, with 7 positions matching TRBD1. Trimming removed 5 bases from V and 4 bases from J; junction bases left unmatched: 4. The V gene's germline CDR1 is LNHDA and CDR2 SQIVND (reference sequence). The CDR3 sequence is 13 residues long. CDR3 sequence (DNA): TGTGCCAGTAGTCGAAGGGGGCTCACTGAAGCTTTCTTT. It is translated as CASSRRGLTEAFF.

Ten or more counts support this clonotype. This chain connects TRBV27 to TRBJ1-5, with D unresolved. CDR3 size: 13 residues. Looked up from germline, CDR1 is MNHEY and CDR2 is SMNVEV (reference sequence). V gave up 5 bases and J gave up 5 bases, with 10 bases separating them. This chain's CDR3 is CASSPTHYQPQHF. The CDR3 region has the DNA TGTGCCAGCAGTCCGACCCACTATCAGCCCCAGCATTTT.

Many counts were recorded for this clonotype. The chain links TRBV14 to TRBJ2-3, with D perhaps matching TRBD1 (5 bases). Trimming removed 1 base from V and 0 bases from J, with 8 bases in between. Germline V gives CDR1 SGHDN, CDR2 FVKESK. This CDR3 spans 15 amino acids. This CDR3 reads CASSQGTLSTDTQYF. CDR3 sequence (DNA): TGTGCCAGCAGCCAAGGGACACTTAGCACAGATACGCAGTATTTT.

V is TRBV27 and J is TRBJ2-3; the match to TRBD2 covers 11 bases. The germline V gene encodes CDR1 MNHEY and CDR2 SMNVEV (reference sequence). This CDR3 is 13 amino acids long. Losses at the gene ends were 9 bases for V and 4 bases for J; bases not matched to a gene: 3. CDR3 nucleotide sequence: TGTGCCAGTCGACTAGCGGGACCAGATACGCAGTATTTT. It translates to CASRLAGPDTQYF.

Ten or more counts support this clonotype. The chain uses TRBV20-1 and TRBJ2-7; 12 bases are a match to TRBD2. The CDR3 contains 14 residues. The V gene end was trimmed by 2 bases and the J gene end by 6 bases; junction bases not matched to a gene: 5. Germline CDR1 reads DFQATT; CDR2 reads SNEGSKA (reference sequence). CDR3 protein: CSARSLLAGGEQYF. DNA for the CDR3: TGCAGTGCTAGATCTTTACTAGCGGGAGGCGAGCAGTACTTC.

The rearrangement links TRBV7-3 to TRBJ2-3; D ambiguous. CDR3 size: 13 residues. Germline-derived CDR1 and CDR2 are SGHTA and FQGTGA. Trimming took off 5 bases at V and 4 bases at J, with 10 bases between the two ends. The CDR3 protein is CASSPGAPDTQYF. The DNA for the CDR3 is TGTGCCAGCAGCCCAGGAGCCCCAGATACGCAGTATTTT.

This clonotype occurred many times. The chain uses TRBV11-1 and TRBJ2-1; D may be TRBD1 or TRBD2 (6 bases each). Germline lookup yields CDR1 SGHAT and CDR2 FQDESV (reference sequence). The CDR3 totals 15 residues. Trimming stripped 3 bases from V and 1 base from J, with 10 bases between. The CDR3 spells CASSFAGQSYNEQFF. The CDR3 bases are TGTGCCAGCAGCTTTGCGGGACAATCCTACAATGAGCAGTTCTTC.